This TCR beta chain emerged from a study of T cells in Graves' hyperthyroidism and ophthalmopathy. TCR beta CDR3 region amplification was performed from RNA transcripts. HTBI primers were used for first-round RT-PCR of the TCR CDR3. One entry per CDR3 protein, called by TCRdb with MiXCR from the multiplex PCR reads. The table shows over 650,000 distinct CDR3 sequences, with roughly 15% occurring only once. The sample holds one count of this clonotype. As yet, its antigen is unknown. If no ophthalmopathy progression occurred within 18 months, Graves' hyperthyroidism was stable. The hyperthyroidism patients had all been newly diagnosed, and their disease duration was under 2 months. Their ages ranged from 18 to 65 years. The CDR3 contains 17 residues. J was trimmed by 3 bases and V by 5 bases; bases with no gene match: 9. The germline V gene encodes CDR1 KGHDR and CDR2 SFDVKD. Study-wide points: Ophthalmopathy and stable hyperthyroidism were told apart by a 13 V-J model.

The chain recombines TRBV24-1 with TRBJ2-2; 9 bases are shared with TRBD1. This receptor was obtained from a young man with Graves' hyperthyroidism. The sample consisted of blood. Here the CDR3 reads CATSVGWDRADTGELFF. The DNA for the CDR3 is TGTGCCACCAGTGTCGGCTGGGACAGGGCGGACACCGGGGAGCTGTTTTTT.